The T cell receptor beta chain described here comes from a study of T cell responses to AZD1222 COVID-19 vaccine. Germline trimming cut 0 bases from V and 8 bases from J; bases unmatched to any gene: 18. The CDR3 sequence is 18 residues long. CDR1 is MNHNS and CDR2 is SASEGT in the germline V gene. Measured with immunoSEQ multiplex PCR; TCRdb has only the in-frame clones, and not every one. The sample carries some 86,000 clones, around nine tenths recorded once. This chain joins TRBV6-1 and TRBJ1-2; TRBD1 aligns across 7 bases. The receptor's source is an adult who received the AZD1222 COVID-19 vaccine. The source was peripheral blood, collected 28 days after the second AZD1222 dose. In DNA form, the CDR3 reads TGTGCCAGCAGTGAAGCGAATACGGGAGTTACAGGGGAGGGGGGCTACACCTTC. Translated, it gives CASSEANTGVTGEGGYTF.